What follows are 16 T cell receptor beta chains derived from one specimen sequenced in a study of identical twins. TCRdb reanalysed the 5' RACE reads using MiXCR and keeps one entry per CDR3 protein. The sample carries about 210,000 distinct CDR3 sequences, approximately 9% recorded once. The material sequenced was memory (CD45RO+) T cells sorted from blood. These receptors were taken from a young woman in good health.

This clonotype occurred a few times. The genes are TRBV20-1 and TRBJ1-2; TRBD1 is a possible D gene (5 bases). The CDR3 sequence is 14 residues long. The germline CDR1 and CDR2 sequences are DFQATT and SNEGSKA (reference sequence). Trimming removed 3 bases at V and 3 bases at J, with 14 bases between. In DNA, the CDR3 is TGCAGTGCTAGGGGGGGAGGGGCGGACTATGGCTACACCTTC. Amino acids: CSARGGGADYGYTF.

The chain recombines TRBV12-3 or TRBV12-4 with TRBJ2-2; the match to TRBD2 covers 13 bases. This CDR3 is built from 17 residues. V dropped 6 bases and J dropped 5; count of bases not matched to a gene: 9. The CDR3 sequence is CASRLLRTSGSTGELFF. As DNA, the CDR3 is TGTGCCAGCAGGCTATTAAGGACTAGCGGGAGTACCGGGGAGCTGTTTTTT.

This clonotype has only a few counts. The chain uses TRBV5-1 and TRBJ1-3; 7 nucleotides agree with TRBD1. Trimming at V came to 0 bases and at J to 3 bases, leaving 3 bases not matched to a gene. The CDR3 spans 15 residues. Germline V gene data show CDR1 as SGHRS and CDR2 as YFSETQ. CDR3 in DNA: TGCGCCAGCAGCTTGGACAGGGGTCTTGGAAACACCATATATTTT. Protein sequence: CASSLDRGLGNTIYF.

This clonotype was seen only a few times. The V call is TRBV20-1, the J call TRBJ1-2, with D possibly TRBD1 on 5 matching bases. The CDR3 has 15 amino acids. Per the germline V gene, CDR1 is DFQATT and CDR2 is SNEGSKA (reference sequence). V lost 1 base and J 5 bases, leaving 17 bases between the germline ends. This chain's CDR3 is CSARVSGQLGYGYTF. The CDR3 DNA reads as TGCAGTGCTAGAGTATCGGGGCAGTTGGGATATGGCTACACCTTC.

This clonotype was counted many times. The V gene is TRBV12-3 or TRBV12-4, the J gene TRBJ2-3; D remains ambiguous. Trimming shortened V by 5 bases and J by 5 bases, and 11 bases separated the two germline ends. The CDR3 covers 13 residues. This CDR3 reads CASSPSGVDTQYF. The CDR3 region has the DNA TGTGCCAGCAGTCCCTCTGGGGTAGATACGCAGTATTTT.

V is TRBV12-3 or TRBV12-4 and J is TRBJ2-3; no clear D gene. With 3 bases removed from V and 2 bases from J, the gap between germline ends came to 6 bases. The CDR3 covers 13 residues. Here the CDR3 DNA reads TGTGCCAGCAGTTTGGCGTACACAGATACGCAGTATTTT. This translates into CASSLAYTDTQYF.

This clonotype has more than one count but fewer than ten. The chain links TRBV15 to TRBJ1-6, with D hard to call. Trimming stripped 0 bases from V and 10 bases from J, with 7 bases between. The CDR3 loop spans 13 amino acids. CDR1 is LNHNV, CDR2 YYDKDF, per germline (reference sequence). CDR3 DNA sequence: TGTGCCACCAGCAGAGATCGCCGGTCACCCCTCCACTTT. Translation: CATSRDRRSPLHF.

In this sample, this clonotype turned up many times. V usage is TRBV3-1 and J usage is TRBJ2-7; 8 positions match TRBD1. Germline lookup yields CDR1 LGHDT and CDR2 YNNKEL (reference sequence). The junction had 6 bases not matched to a gene; V was cut back by 5 bases and J by 6 bases. The length of the CDR3 is 13 residues. This CDR3 is CASSTTGAGEQYF. As DNA, the CDR3 is TGTGCCAGCAGCACGACAGGGGCAGGCGAGCAGTACTTC.

The V and J genes are TRBV15 and TRBJ1-3, with TRBD1 identical over 8 bases. Germline V gene data show CDR1 as LNHNV and CDR2 as YYDKDF (reference sequence). V was pared by 3 bases and J by 0 bases, with 4 bases of the junction left unmatched. The CDR3 consists of 16 residues. The CDR3 is CATSRSDRASGNTIYF. CDR3 in DNA: TGTGCCACCAGCAGGTCGGACAGGGCCTCTGGAAACACCATATATTTT.

This clonotype was detected ten times or more. The chain employs TRBV12-3 or TRBV12-4 and TRBJ2-1; D gene unclear. CDR3 length: 12 amino acids. V lost 2 bases and J 9 bases, leaving 8 bases between the germline ends. In nucleotides, the CDR3 is TGTGCCAGCAGTTTATCCGCCGGTGAGCAGTTCTTC. It yields the protein CASSLSAGEQFF.

In this sample, this clonotype turned up a few times. The chain couples TRBV7-8 to TRBJ2-3, with D unresolved. This CDR3 comprises 12 residues. Trimming took 2 bases from V and 6 from J, leaving 6 bases between them. From germline, CDR1 is SGHVS and CDR2 FQNEAQ. The DNA for the CDR3 is TGTGCCAGCAGCTTAAAGGGCGATACGCAGTATTTT. Protein: CASSLKGDTQYF.

This clonotype was seen a few times. V usage is TRBV20-1 and J usage is TRBJ1-1; 8 bases are shared with TRBD1. The germline V gene has CDR1 DFQATT and CDR2 SNEGSKA (reference sequence). V lost 0 bases and J lost 10; bases outside the gene matches: 7. The CDR3 spans 13 residues. The CDR3 region is CSARDRTGQGAFF. The CDR3 DNA follows: TGCAGTGCTAGAGATCGGACTGGACAGGGAGCTTTCTTT.

The chain combines TRBV20-1 with TRBJ2-2; TRBD1 is a possible D gene (6 bases). The CDR3 length is 13 residues. Germline V gene lookup returns CDR1 DFQATT and CDR2 SNEGSKA (reference sequence). The V and J ends lost 5 bases and 4 bases respectively, with 11 bases between them. CDR3 region: CSAPTDSTGELFF. CDR3 nucleotide sequence: TGCAGTGCTCCTACGGACAGCACCGGGGAGCTGTTTTTT.

V and J are TRBV5-5 and TRBJ2-5; D is possibly TRBD1 (5 bases). The CDR3 extends over 15 amino acids. The V and J ends lost 0 bases and 7 bases respectively, with 16 bases between them. Germline V gene data show CDR1 as SGHKS and CDR2 as YYEKEE (reference sequence). DNA for the CDR3: TGTGCCAGCAGCTTGGCCGAAGGGGTGGGGTGGACCCAGTACTTC. Translated: CASSLAEGVGWTQYF.

This clonotype was seen repeatedly, ten times or more. V usage is TRBV20-1 and J usage is TRBJ2-3; the D is unclear. The germline V and J ends were trimmed by 1 base and 2 bases, with 4 bases remaining between them. The CDR3 runs 12 residues. Per the germline V gene, CDR1 is DFQATT and CDR2 is SNEGSKA (reference sequence). The CDR3: CSARALTDTQYF. CDR3 in DNA: TGCAGTGCTAGAGCCCTCACAGATACGCAGTATTTT.

The chain couples TRBV5-1 to TRBJ2-1, with TRBD2 matching 14 bases. The CDR3 runs to 20 residues. Germline CDR1 and CDR2: SGHRS and YFSETQ. The V gene end was trimmed by 5 bases and the J gene end by 0 bases; junction bases not matched to a gene: 13. This CDR3 reads CASRRTTGTSGGGSYNEQFF. The CDR3 DNA sequence: TGCGCCAGCAGGAGGACTACCGGGACTAGCGGGGGAGGCTCCTACAATGAGCAGTTCTTC.